This T cell receptor (beta chain) derives from a study of CXCR3-negative and CXCR3-positive naive CD8 T cells. Findings and limits, study-wide: Researchers report that CXCR3-positive naive cells carry more hydrophobic TRB CDR3s than CXCR3-negative naive cells.

Each TRB cDNA library was prepared by 5' RACE (with UMI labels). TCRdb reprocessed the 5' RACE reads, with one entry per CDR3 protein and no DNA. This sample carries about 150,000 distinct CDR3 sequences, with 0.25% to 0.3% going to the ten biggest clones. Germline values: CDR1 MNHEY, CDR2 SMNVEV (reference sequence). The CDR3 has 13 amino acids. In the case of this clonotype: What it recognizes is unknown.

Sequencing was carried out using naive CXCR3+ CD8+ T cells from blood. Subset noted: CD45RO-CCR7+CD27+CD95- naive CD8+ T cells expressing CXCR3 (TNR3+). This receptor was obtained from a human donor in good health. Some clones in this sample may be carry-over from other donors' samples. The rearrangement uses TRBV27 and TRBJ1-1. The CDR3 reads CASRLTTYTEAFF.